The rows below give T cell receptor beta chains drawn from one sample of a study of T-cell reconstitution after alpha-beta-depleted transplantation in children. TCRdb re-derived calls from the PCR reads in MiXCR, one entry per CDR3 protein. This table has 200,000 to 250,000 distinct CDR3 sequences, roughly 10% appearing once. The specimen was PBMCs, collected before TCRalphabeta/CD19-depleted stem cell transplant. These receptors originate from a child less than two years old with acute myeloid leukemia, due to receive a stem cell transplant. The CDR3 runs from the conserved cysteine through the conserved F or W. Each record gives: J gene, D gene, V gene, clone size, CDR3 DNA, CDR3 protein. D genes are given only for firm matches. The listing skips clone size in some rows; elsewhere it reads once, few, many or a size class.

j_gene: TRBJ1-3; d_gene: -; v_gene: TRBV20-1; abundance: many; CDR3nt: TGCAGTGCTAGGGCCGGGTCTGGAAACACCATATATTTT; CDR3aa: CSARAGSGNTIYF
j_gene: TRBJ1-5; d_gene: -; v_gene: TRBV20-1; abundance: -; CDR3nt: TGCAGTCCTGCCGGGACCTCTGGGAGGCAGCCCCAGCTTTTT; CDR3aa: CSPAGTSGRQPQLF
j_gene: TRBJ2-3; d_gene: -; v_gene: TRBV10-3; abundance: many; CDR3nt: TGTGCCATCAGTGTGGTCAGGGGCACAGATACGCAGTATTTT; CDR3aa: CAISVVRGTDTQYF
j_gene: TRBJ2-2; d_gene: -; v_gene: TRBV11-1; abundance: many; CDR3nt: TGTGCCAGCAGCGTATATTCCGGGGAGCTGTTTTTT; CDR3aa: CASSVYSGELFF
j_gene: TRBJ2-7; d_gene: TRBD2; v_gene: TRBV5-1; abundance: -; CDR3nt: TGCGCCAGCAGCTTGACTCTAGCGGGATCCTACGAGCAGTCCTTC; CDR3aa: CASSLTLAGSYEQSF
j_gene: TRBJ2-5; d_gene: -; v_gene: TRBV7-2; abundance: many; CDR3nt: TGTGCCAGCAGCTTTGCAGCGACCCAAGAGACCCAGTACTTC; CDR3aa: CASSFAATQETQYF
j_gene: TRBJ1-2; d_gene: TRBD1; v_gene: TRBV12-3/TRBV12-4; abundance: many; CDR3nt: TGTGCCAGCAGTTTGGGCAGGGGGGAGTATGGCTACACCTTC; CDR3aa: CASSLGRGEYGYTF
j_gene: TRBJ2-2; d_gene: TRBD2; v_gene: TRBV7-9; abundance: many; CDR3nt: TGTGCCAGCAGCCCACTAGCGATGTCCGGGGAGCTGTTTTTT; CDR3aa: CASSPLAMSGELFF
j_gene: TRBJ2-6; d_gene: TRBD2; v_gene: TRBV13; abundance: many; CDR3nt: TGTGCCAGCAGGCTAAGCGGGAGCTCTGGGGCCAACGTCCTGACTTTC; CDR3aa: CASRLSGSSGANVLTF
j_gene: TRBJ2-7; d_gene: TRBD2; v_gene: TRBV2; abundance: many; CDR3nt: TGTGCCAGCAGTGGGACTAGCTACGAGCAGTACTTC; CDR3aa: CASSGTSYEQYF
j_gene: TRBJ2-5; d_gene: TRBD2; v_gene: TRBV5-1; abundance: few; CDR3nt: TGCGCCAGCAGCGGGACCCTGGGGGGGGAGACCCAGTACTTC; CDR3aa: CASSGTLGGETQYF
j_gene: TRBJ1-1; d_gene: -; v_gene: TRBV5-4; abundance: -; CDR3nt: TGTGCCAGCAGCTTGGCTCCGGGGGAAGCTTTCTTT; CDR3aa: CASSLAPGEAFF
j_gene: TRBJ2-3; d_gene: TRBD2; v_gene: TRBV7-9; abundance: many; CDR3nt: TGTGCCAGCAGACCTAAACTAGCGGGGGGCATTACAGATACGCAGTATTTT; CDR3aa: CASRPKLAGGITDTQYF
j_gene: TRBJ1-1; d_gene: -; v_gene: TRBV28; abundance: many; CDR3nt: TGTGCCAGCAGTTTCGTGACGGGAACTGAAGCTTTCTTT; CDR3aa: CASSFVTGTEAFF
j_gene: TRBJ1-2; d_gene: TRBD1; v_gene: TRBV7-2; abundance: many; CDR3nt: TGTGCCAGCAGCCACGGGACAGGGGGAGGCTACACCTTC; CDR3aa: CASSHGTGGGYTF
j_gene: TRBJ2-7; d_gene: -; v_gene: TRBV5-4; abundance: -; CDR3nt: TGTGCCAGCAGGGGGCAAGCGGGTTTGGACGAGCAGTACTTC; CDR3aa: CASRGQAGLDEQYF
j_gene: TRBJ1-6; d_gene: TRBD1; v_gene: TRBV20-1; abundance: many; CDR3nt: TGCAGTGCTAGGGAGGGGGCAAGGAATTCACCCCTCCACTTT; CDR3aa: CSAREGARNSPLHF
j_gene: TRBJ1-2; d_gene: -; v_gene: TRBV3-1; abundance: many; CDR3nt: TGTGCCAGCAGCCCGATACTAGGGGGCTACACCTTC; CDR3aa: CASSPILGGYTF
j_gene: TRBJ2-1; d_gene: -; v_gene: TRBV19; abundance: few; CDR3nt: TGTGCCAGTAGTGGGAGTACCTACAATGAGCAGTTCTTC; CDR3aa: CASSGSTYNEQFF
j_gene: TRBJ1-2; d_gene: -; v_gene: TRBV27; abundance: many; CDR3nt: TGTGCCAGCAGCCCTCATGACAGACCCCATGGCTACACCTTC; CDR3aa: CASSPHDRPHGYTF
j_gene: TRBJ2-5; d_gene: TRBD2; v_gene: TRBV6-1; abundance: -; CDR3nt: TGTGCCAGCAGAACCACGCCGACTAGCGCAGAGACCCAGTACTTC; CDR3aa: CASRTTPTSAETQYF
j_gene: TRBJ2-7; d_gene: -; v_gene: TRBV3-1; abundance: many; CDR3nt: TGTGCCAGCAGCCCAGGACAGATTACCTACGAGCAGTACTTC; CDR3aa: CASSPGQITYEQYF
j_gene: TRBJ1-1; d_gene: TRBD1; v_gene: TRBV13; abundance: many; CDR3nt: TGTGCCAGCAGCCTCCCGACAGGGGGGAACACTGAAGCTTTCTTT; CDR3aa: CASSLPTGGNTEAFF
j_gene: TRBJ1-2; d_gene: -; v_gene: TRBV12-3/TRBV12-4; abundance: -; CDR3nt: TGTGCCAGCAGTCAGCAGACTGCCTTCGGTGGCTACACCTTC; CDR3aa: CASSQQTAFGGYTF
j_gene: TRBJ2-3; d_gene: -; v_gene: TRBV7-2; abundance: many; CDR3nt: TGTGCCAGCAGCTCCCGCGGGACCTCTACAGATACGCAGTATTTT; CDR3aa: CASSSRGTSTDTQYF
j_gene: TRBJ1-5; d_gene: TRBD1; v_gene: TRBV7-2; abundance: many; CDR3nt: TGTGCCAGCAGCCCAAGACAGGGGGGTTATCAGCCCCAGCATTTT; CDR3aa: CASSPRQGGYQPQHF
j_gene: TRBJ2-7; d_gene: -; v_gene: TRBV28; abundance: many; CDR3nt: TGTGCCAGCAGACCTCGGTTGGGGGGCTCCGAGCAGTACTTC; CDR3aa: CASRPRLGGSEQYF
j_gene: TRBJ2-3; d_gene: TRBD2; v_gene: TRBV11-2; abundance: few; CDR3nt: TGTGCCAGCAGCTTAGGGACTAGCCCTGGTCGCACAGATACGCAGTATTTT; CDR3aa: CASSLGTSPGRTDTQYF
j_gene: TRBJ2-7; d_gene: TRBD2; v_gene: TRBV20-1; abundance: many; CDR3nt: TGCAGTGCTAGAGGGGACTACCTCTCCTACGAGCAGTACTTC; CDR3aa: CSARGDYLSYEQYF
j_gene: TRBJ2-5; d_gene: TRBD2; v_gene: TRBV24-1; abundance: few; CDR3nt: TGTGCCACCAGTGATTTGGGGACTAGCGGGAGGTGGGAGACCCAGTACTTC; CDR3aa: CATSDLGTSGRWETQYF
j_gene: TRBJ2-7; d_gene: -; v_gene: TRBV14; abundance: many; CDR3nt: TGTGCCAGCAGCCACCGGACTCAGATCTACGAGCAGTACTTC; CDR3aa: CASSHRTQIYEQYF
j_gene: TRBJ2-1; d_gene: TRBD1; v_gene: TRBV11-2; abundance: -; CDR3nt: TGTGCCAGCAGCTTCCGGGACAGGGGATACAATGAGCAGTTCTTC; CDR3aa: CASSFRDRGYNEQFF
j_gene: TRBJ1-2; d_gene: -; v_gene: TRBV5-1; abundance: many; CDR3nt: TGCGCCAGCAGCTTGGTAGGGGGCTATGGCTACACCTTC; CDR3aa: CASSLVGGYGYTF
j_gene: TRBJ1-5; d_gene: TRBD1; v_gene: TRBV7-8; abundance: many; CDR3nt: TGTGCCAGCAGCCCAGGCCTTGTGGGACAGAAGGGCCAGCCCCAGCATTTT; CDR3aa: CASSPGLVGQKGQPQHF
j_gene: TRBJ1-5; d_gene: -; v_gene: TRBV12-3/TRBV12-4; abundance: many; CDR3nt: TGTGCCAGCACCATAAGGGAGTCAGCGGATCAGCCCCAGCATTTT; CDR3aa: CASTIRESADQPQHF
j_gene: TRBJ2-7; d_gene: TRBD2; v_gene: TRBV12-3/TRBV12-4; abundance: many; CDR3nt: TGTGCCAGCAGCCTCGGGACTAGCTCCTACGAGCAGTACTTC; CDR3aa: CASSLGTSSYEQYF
j_gene: TRBJ2-7; d_gene: TRBD2; v_gene: TRBV12-3/TRBV12-4; abundance: many; CDR3nt: TGTGCCAGCAGTTGGGGACCCCCGGGACTAGCTACCTACGAGCAGTACTTC; CDR3aa: CASSWGPPGLATYEQYF
j_gene: TRBJ2-5; d_gene: -; v_gene: TRBV7-6; abundance: many; CDR3nt: TGTGCCAGCACCTTTTCGGCGGGCCCAAGTACGGAGACCCAGTACTTC; CDR3aa: CASTFSAGPSTETQYF
j_gene: TRBJ2-1; d_gene: -; v_gene: TRBV3-1; abundance: many; CDR3nt: TGTGCCAGCAGCCTCGGCGGTCACAATGAGCAGTTCTTC; CDR3aa: CASSLGGHNEQFF
j_gene: TRBJ2-2; d_gene: -; v_gene: TRBV4-1; abundance: many; CDR3nt: TGCGCCAGCAGCCCGCCTTCGGGGGAGCTGTTTTTT; CDR3aa: CASSPPSGELFF
j_gene: TRBJ1-1; d_gene: TRBD1; v_gene: TRBV12-3/TRBV12-4; abundance: many; CDR3nt: TGTGCCAGCAGTTTGTACAGGGGTGGAGTTGAAGCTTTCTTT; CDR3aa: CASSLYRGGVEAFF
j_gene: TRBJ1-2; d_gene: -; v_gene: TRBV4-1; abundance: many; CDR3nt: TGCGCCAGCAGCCAACCATTCGGAAAGGGGCCCAGAACCTTC; CDR3aa: CASSQPFGKGPRTF
j_gene: TRBJ2-3; d_gene: -; v_gene: TRBV20-1; abundance: few; CDR3nt: TGCAGTGCTAGAAGCGCAGGGGTCTACATCACAGATACGCAGTATTTT; CDR3aa: CSARSAGVYITDTQYF
j_gene: TRBJ2-7; d_gene: -; v_gene: TRBV12-3/TRBV12-4; abundance: many; CDR3nt: TGTGCCAGCAGTCCCACAGGGTCCCACGAGCAGTACTTC; CDR3aa: CASSPTGSHEQYF
j_gene: TRBJ1-2; d_gene: -; v_gene: TRBV12-3/TRBV12-4; abundance: many; CDR3nt: TGTGCCAGCAGTTGGGGCGGCTATGGCTACACCTTC; CDR3aa: CASSWGGYGYTF